This paragraph reports one T cell receptor beta chain. Its target is not known. The data originate from a study of T cell responses to AZD1222 COVID-19 vaccine. Generated by immunoSEQ multiplex PCR, the TCRdb table keeps only in-frame clones and is missing some. The sample carries about 76,000 clones, approximately 88% recorded once. CDR1 is MNHEY, CDR2 SVGEGT, per germline. Trimming left V 6 bases short and J 4 bases short, with 25 bases between. The CDR3 runs to 17 residues. Points from the study as a whole: The peak T cell response came first, and repertoires were sampled only after it. Epitopes outside B.1.351 and B.1.1.7 mutated regions reportedly drew nearly half of spike TCRs.

The receptor was isolated from an adult in good health. The chain carries TRBV6-2 or TRBV6-3 and TRBJ2-7; D not resolved. Material: peripheral blood, obtained on day 0 of MenACWY control vaccination. CDR3 sequence reads: CASSLNPQERTRYEQYF. CDR3 coding DNA: TGTGCCAGCAGCCTCAACCCCCAGGAGCGCACCCGGTACGAGCAGTACTTC.